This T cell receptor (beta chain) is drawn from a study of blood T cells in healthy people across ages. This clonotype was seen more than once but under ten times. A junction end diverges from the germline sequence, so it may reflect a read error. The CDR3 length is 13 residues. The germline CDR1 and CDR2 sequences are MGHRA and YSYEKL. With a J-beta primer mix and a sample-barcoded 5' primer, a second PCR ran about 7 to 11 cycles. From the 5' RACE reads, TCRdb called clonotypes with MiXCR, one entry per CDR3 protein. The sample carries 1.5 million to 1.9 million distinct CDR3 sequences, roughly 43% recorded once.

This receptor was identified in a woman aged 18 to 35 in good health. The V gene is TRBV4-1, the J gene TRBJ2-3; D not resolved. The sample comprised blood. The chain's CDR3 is CDSSRSPTDTQYF. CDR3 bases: TGCGACAGCAGCCGAAGCCCCACAGATACGCAGTATTTT.